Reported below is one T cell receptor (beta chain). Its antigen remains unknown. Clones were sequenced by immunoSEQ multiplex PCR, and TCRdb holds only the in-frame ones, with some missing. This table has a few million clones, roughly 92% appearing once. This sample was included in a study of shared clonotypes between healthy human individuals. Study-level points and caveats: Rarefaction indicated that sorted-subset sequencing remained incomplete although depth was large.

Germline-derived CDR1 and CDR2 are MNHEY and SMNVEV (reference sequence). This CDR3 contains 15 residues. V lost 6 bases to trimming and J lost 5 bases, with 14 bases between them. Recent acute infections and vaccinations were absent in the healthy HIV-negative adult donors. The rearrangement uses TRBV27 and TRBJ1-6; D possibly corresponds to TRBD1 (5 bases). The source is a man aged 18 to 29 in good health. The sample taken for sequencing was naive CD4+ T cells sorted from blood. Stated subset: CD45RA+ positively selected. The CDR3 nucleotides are TGTGCCAGCAGCTCCAGGGTCCTTGATAATTCACCCCTCCACTTT. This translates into CASSSRVLDNSPLHF.